This T cell receptor (beta chain) was sequenced during a study of T cell responses to AZD1222 COVID-19 vaccine. Regarding the study as a whole: Vaccine-associated CD4 TCRs ranged over spike, dominating at 160-218 and 743-854. Donor demographics were predominantly white British with a female majority; clonal diversity may be underestimated. Baseline serology detected seropositivity in only 5 to 7 AZD1222 recipients.

CDR1 and CDR2 (germline): SGHVS, FNYEAQ. The V end was cut by 7 bases, the J end by 4 bases, with 16 bases between. CDR3 size: 14 residues. TCRdb keeps only in-frame clones here, not all; method: immunoSEQ multiplex PCR. The table has about 160,000 clones, about 92% seen once. Details on this clone: No antigen is known for it.

The receptor's source is an adult in good health. Sequenced here: peripheral blood, sampled on day 0 of MenACWY control vaccination. The genes are TRBV7-6 and TRBJ1-1; D gene unclear. The CDR3 here is CASTSVSAGTEAFF. For the CDR3, the DNA is TGTGCCAGCACCTCGGTGAGCGCTGGCACTGAAGCTTTCTTT.